This record looks at one T cell receptor beta chain sequence and its context. The antigen remains unidentified. The method was immunoSEQ multiplex PCR; TCRdb's version includes in-frame clones alone and lacks a portion of them. The table lists approximately 28,000 clones, 85% to 95% of them singletons, with 0.6% to 0.75% in the top ten. This sample was taken from a study of graft-versus-host responses after intestinal transplantation. Regarding the study as a whole: The study found high graft-versus-host to host-versus-graft clonal ratios in allografts of patients with graft-donor T cell macrochimerism. Peak circulating GvH clone levels were associated with early post-transplant HvG declines. Recipient-marrow GvH clones were detected, some having first appeared in ileum or blood.

The CDR3 has 16 amino acids. The germline V gene encodes CDR1 SNHLY and CDR2 FYNNEI. V gave up 3 bases and J gave up 5 bases; unmatched junction bases: 7. Sequences were derived from PBMCs, sampled around 63 days after intestinal transplant. The chain joins TRBV2 to TRBJ1-6; 7 bases match TRBD1. The TCR was taken from a human patient who received an intestinal transplant, so some T cells may come from the graft donor. This chain's CDR3 is CASSDRDRRNNSPLHF. The CDR3 region has the DNA TGTGCCAGCAGTGACCGGGACAGAAGGAATAATTCACCCCTCCACTTT. Looking up the rest from reference TRBV2 and TRBJ1-6 gives the full variable domain: EPEVTQTPSHQVTQMGQEVILRCVPISNHLYFYWYRQILGQKVEFLVSFYNNEISEKSEIFDDQFSVERPDGSNFTLKIRSTKLEDSAMYFCASSDRDRRNNSPLHFGNGTRLTVT.